The 23 T cell receptor beta chains reported below all come from one sample, sequenced in a study of control samples from healthy donors and cancer patients. Data came from immunoSEQ multiplex PCR; TCRdb stores just in-frame clones and leaves some out. This table has 190,000 or so clones, 90% to 95% appearing once. The sample consisted of blood. The receptor set was obtained from a young man in good health.

The V call is TRBV27, the J call TRBJ2-3; D is ambiguous. The germline V and J ends were trimmed by 6 bases and 0 bases, with 16 bases remaining between them. Germline CDR1 MNHEY, CDR2 SMNVEV (reference sequence). The CDR3 loop spans 16 amino acids. In nucleotides, the CDR3 is TGTGCCAGCAGCCGGCTCGGTGGTAAAAGCACAGATACGCAGTATTTT. This encodes CASSRLGGKSTDTQYF.

The J gene is TRBJ1-1, the V gene TRBV24-1, with D unclear. V shed 6 bases and J shed 7 bases, with 14 bases lying between them. This CDR3 has 13 residues. CDR1 is KGHDR and CDR2 is SFDVKD in the germline V gene. CDR3 protein: CATSLASDREAFF. The CDR3 DNA reads TGTGCCACCAGTCTTGCCAGCGACCGTGAAGCTTTCTTT.

The chain employs TRBV4-2 and TRBJ1-6, with no clear D. V was trimmed by 1 base and J by 7 bases, leaving 11 bases between them. The CDR3 spans 15 residues. CDR1 and CDR2 (germline): LGHNA, YNFKEQ. CDR3 sequence (DNA): TGTGCCAGCAGCCAAGGATGGACGTCCAATTCACCCCTCCACTTT. Translated: CASSQGWTSNSPLHF.

J is TRBJ2-1 and V is TRBV7-9; 8 nucleotides agree with TRBD1. The length of the CDR3 is 14 residues. V shed 2 bases and J 4 bases; nucleotides not matched to a gene: 1. The germline V gene encodes CDR1 SEHNR and CDR2 FQNEAQ (reference sequence). CDR3 in amino acids: CASSLRTGYNEQFF. The CDR3 bases are TGTGCCAGCAGCTTACGGACAGGGTACAATGAGCAGTTCTTC.

The chain is built from TRBV7-9 and TRBJ2-1, with 10 bases matching TRBD2. From germline, CDR1 is SEHNR and CDR2 FQNEAQ (reference sequence). The CDR3 loop spans 17 amino acids. The ends lost 2 bases at V and 0 bases at J; junction bases unmatched: 4. The CDR3: CASSLRTSGPSYNEQFF. The CDR3 region has the DNA TGTGCCAGCAGCTTACGGACTAGCGGCCCCTCCTACAATGAGCAGTTCTTC.

This chain joins TRBV19 and TRBJ2-3; 8 nucleotides agree with TRBD2. Germline CDR1 reads LNHDA; CDR2 reads SQIVND (reference sequence). The CDR3 sequence is 15 residues long. Germline trimming cut 3 bases from V and 5 bases from J; bases unmatched to any gene: 7. CDR3: CASSISGGVGDTQYF. CDR3 bases: TGTGCCAGTAGTATCTCCGGGGGGGTTGGAGATACGCAGTATTTT.

This chain uses TRBV19 with TRBJ2-6; 8 bases map to TRBD1. CDR3 length equals 18 residues. The germline V gene encodes CDR1 LNHDA and CDR2 SQIVND (reference sequence). V gave up 5 bases and J gave up 1 base; unmatched junction bases: 10. CDR3 nucleotide sequence: TGTGCCAGTAGTTTACTCCAGGGGGCACTTTCTGGGGCCAACGTCCTGACTTTC. Protein sequence: CASSLLQGALSGANVLTF. Together with reference TRBV19 and TRBJ2-6, the CDR3 gives the full variable domain: DGGITQSPKYLFRKEGQNVTLSCEQNLNHDAMYWYRQDPGQGLRLIYYSQIVNDFQKGDIAEGYSVSREKKESFPLTVTSAQKNPTAFYLCASSLLQGALSGANVLTFGAGSRLTVL.

The J gene is TRBJ1-1, the V gene TRBV5-1; 9 nucleotides match TRBD1. Germline V lookup: CDR1 SGHRS, CDR2 YFSETQ. The CDR3 runs to 15 residues. Trimming took 2 bases from V and 6 from J; bases not matched to a gene: 8. CDR3 protein: CASSLGDRVVAEAFF. The CDR3 coding sequence is TGCGCCAGCAGCTTAGGGGACAGGGTCGTCGCTGAAGCTTTCTTT.

The rearrangement uses TRBV6-5 and TRBJ2-4, with TRBD2 as a possible D gene (5 bases). The CDR3 is made up of 14 amino acids. V lost 7 bases, J lost 0 bases, and 10 bases lay in between. Germline-derived CDR1 and CDR2 are MNHEY and SVGAGI. The CDR3 spells CASKDSLAKNIQYF. The CDR3 region has the DNA TGTGCCAGCAAGGACTCTCTAGCCAAAAACATTCAGTACTTC.

The chain is built from TRBV6-4 and TRBJ1-5, with 8 bases lining up with TRBD1. With 2 bases clipped from V and 7 bases from J, the junction kept 10 bases outside the gene matches. Germline V gives CDR1 MRHNA, CDR2 SNTAGT. The CDR3 has 16 amino acids. CDR3 DNA: TGTGCCAGCAGTGACAACAGGACAGGGACTAAGCAGCCCCAGCATTTT. The encoded protein is CASSDNRTGTKQPQHF.

The chain carries TRBV29-1 and TRBJ2-2, with D perhaps TRBD1 or TRBD2 (5 bases each). Trimming removed 6 bases at V and 1 base at J, with 9 bases between. The CDR3 runs 13 residues. Germline loops: CDR1 SQVTM, CDR2 ANQGSEA. The CDR3 region has the DNA TGCAGCGTGGGGACGGTGAACACCGGGGAGCTGTTTTTT. The encoded protein is CSVGTVNTGELFF.

The CDR3 bases are TGTGCCAGCAATCCGAAGCCCGGCCAGGGAAACTACGAGCAGTACTTC. This codes for CASNPKPGQGNYEQYF. The chain couples TRBV28 to TRBJ2-7, with a possible D match to TRBD1 (5 bases). Trimming took 7 bases from V and 3 from J, leaving 22 bases between them. This CDR3 contains 16 residues. The germline CDR1 and CDR2 sequences are MDHEN and SYDVKM.

This clone was seen once. This chain uses TRBV4-1 with TRBJ1-5; a weak D match, TRBD1 (5 bases). Germline CDR1 is MGHRA and CDR2 is YSYEKL. V dropped 4 bases and J dropped 0 bases, with 19 bases sitting between them. The CDR3 totals 18 residues. CDR3 DNA sequence: TGCGCCAGCAGCCGCCAGTGGGTGGGTGGACATAGCAATCAGCCCCAGCATTTT. This translates into CASSRQWVGGHSNQPQHF.

This clone was detected only once. The V and J genes are TRBV21-1 and TRBJ1-1. TRBV21-1 is a pseudogene locus. The CDR3 extends over 15 amino acids. The CDR3 nucleotides are TGTGCCAGCAGCCCACACTACGGGGGGAACACTGAAGCTTTCTTT. Encoded protein: CASSPHYGGNTEAFF.

In this sample, this clone turned up once. J is TRBJ2-1 and V is TRBV3-1 (or the pseudogene TRBV3-2); D is ambiguous. The germline gives CDR1 LGHDT, CDR2 YNNKEL (reference sequence). This CDR3 contains 13 residues. V lost 8 bases to trimming and J lost 3 bases, with 11 bases between them. This CDR3 is CASEGPLYNEQFF. The CDR3 DNA reads as TGTGCCAGCGAAGGGCCCCTCTACAATGAGCAGTTCTTC.

The rearrangement uses TRBV5-5 and TRBJ1-2, with 9 bases matching TRBD1. The CDR3 runs 14 residues. J gave up 8 bases and V 4 bases, and 9 bases lay outside the gene matches. Germline V gives CDR1 SGHKS, CDR2 YYEKEE (reference sequence). The CDR3 protein is CASSGETGGVGYTF. The CDR3 coding sequence is TGTGCCAGCAGCGGAGAGACAGGGGGGGTCGGCTACACCTTC.

The genes are TRBV28 and TRBJ1-5; D perhaps matches TRBD1 (5 bases). The CDR3 length is 17 residues. Germline CDR1 MDHEN, CDR2 SYDVKM. Trimming took 5 bases from V and 2 from J, leaving 19 bases between them. CDR3 sequence (DNA): TGTGCCAGCAGTAAAAATTCAGGGTCTAGCGGCAATCAGCCCCAGCATTTT. Translation gives CASSKNSGSSGNQPQHF.

V is TRBV11-2 and J is TRBJ2-7; D unclear. Trimming removed 0 bases from V and 7 bases from J, with 13 bases in between. The CDR3 sequence is 14 residues long. Germline V CDR1 and CDR2: SGHAT, FQNNGV. The CDR3 loop reads CASSLDKAMGEQYF. In DNA form, the CDR3 reads TGTGCCAGCAGCTTAGACAAGGCCATGGGGGAGCAGTACTTC.

The chain carries TRBV19 and TRBJ2-1; 8 positions match TRBD1. Germline V gene data show CDR1 as LNHDA and CDR2 as SQIVND (reference sequence). With 5 bases clipped from V and 15 bases from J, the junction kept 9 bases outside the gene matches. The CDR3 is 12 residues long. This CDR3 reads CASSFRQGLPFF. CDR3 DNA sequence: TGTGCCAGTAGTTTCCGACAGGGGCTGCCGTTCTTC.

This clone was recorded only once. The chain employs TRBV30 and TRBJ2-7, with D possibly being TRBD1 or TRBD2 (5 bases each). CDR3 length equals 14 residues. Germline V lookup: CDR1 GTSNPN, CDR2 SVGIG (reference sequence). V was trimmed by 2 bases and J by 7 bases, leaving 18 bases between them. This CDR3 is CAWSQSPGTEEQYF. The CDR3 nucleotides are TGTGCCTGGAGTCAAAGTCCCGGGACGGAGGAGCAGTACTTC.

This sequence joins TRBV24-1 and TRBJ2-3, with TRBD1 matching 7 bases. The CDR3 extends over 14 amino acids. After removal of 2 bases from V and 6 bases from J, the junction contained 4 bases not matched to a gene. In germline, CDR1 is KGHDR, CDR2 SFDVKD. CDR3 DNA sequence: TGTGCCACCAGTGATTCACAGGGGTCTGATACGCAGTATTTT. Translation: CATSDSQGSDTQYF.

This chain connects TRBV6-5 to TRBJ1-3; D is unclear. Deletions cut 7 bases from V and 3 bases from J, with 7 bases between. Germline V gives CDR1 MNHEY, CDR2 SVGAGI. CDR3 length: 12 residues. CDR3 coding DNA: TGTGCCAGCATGTCCGGTGGAAACACCATATATTTT. Translated, it gives CASMSGGNTIYF.

This sequence joins TRBV18 and TRBJ2-5; the match to TRBD1 covers 9 bases. Losses at the gene ends were 3 bases for V and 3 bases for J; bases not matched to a gene: 5. This CDR3 contains 15 residues. The germline gives CDR1 KGHSH, CDR2 LQKENI. The chain's CDR3 is CASSPLWTGEETQYF. In nucleotides, the CDR3 is TGTGCCAGCTCACCGCTTTGGACAGGGGAAGAGACCCAGTACTTC.